This T cell receptor beta chain was captured by sequencing in a study of T-cell reconstitution after alpha-beta-depleted transplantation in children. Whole-study findings and limits: The origin of high day-60 TCRbeta diversity in some patients lay in surviving recipient T cells and thymic progenitors. Among T cells one year after transplant, newly produced cells accounted for most counts and diversity.

Construction of the TCRbeta library involved unique molecular identifiers. TCRdb ran MiXCR on the PCR reads and lists one entry per CDR3 protein. In the table there are a few hundred thousand distinct CDR3 sequences, over 10% of which are singletons. This CDR3 comprises 14 residues. V gave up 10 bases and J gave up 2 bases; unmatched junction bases: 3. Germline CDR1 is SGHVS and CDR2 is FQNEAQ. As for this clonotype: The antigen is not known.

This TCR came from a male patient under 18 who had a stem cell transplant for acute myeloid leukemia, so the T cells may come from the graft donor. The sequencing here drew on PBMCs, mostly from graft donor cells, taken 360 days after TCRalphabeta/CD19-depleted stem cell transplant. The V call is TRBV7-8, the J call TRBJ2-1; 12 bases fit TRBD2. The CDR3 region is CANWTSGTYNEQFF. As DNA, the CDR3 is TGTGCCAACTGGACTAGCGGGACCTACAATGAGCAGTTCTTC. The variable domain in full, completed from reference TRBV7-8 and TRBJ2-1, reads GAGVSQSPRYKVAKRGQDVALRCDPISGHVSLFWYQQALGQGPEFLTYFQNEAQLDKSGLPSDRFFAERPEGSVSTLKIQRTQQEDSAVYLCANWTSGTYNEQFFGPGTRLTVL.